A single sample gave rise to the 30 T cell receptor beta chains below, sequenced in a study of T cells expressing NK-cell markers. No DNA is given; TCRdb re-called the 5' RACE reads and lists each CDR3 protein once. Here the sample table reports over 150,000 distinct CDR3 sequences. Sequencing was carried out using blood T cells: a sorted CD56 or NKG2C T cell subset, CD4+ or CD8+ T cells, or bulk PBMC T cells (not recorded which). These receptors were obtained from a man aged 18-75 years in good health.

V gene TRBV6-4 combines with J gene TRBJ2-2; the D call from TCRdb, TRBD1, cannot be confirmed without DNA. The CDR3 sequence is 14 residues long. Germline values: CDR1 MRHNA, CDR2 SNTAGT. This chain's CDR3 is CASSEGGATGELFF.

The chain combines TRBV18 with TRBJ2-1. This CDR3 has 13 amino acids. Germline CDR1 and CDR2: KGHSH and LQKENI. This CDR3 reads CASSPPSANEQFF.

The rearrangement links TRBV7-9 to TRBJ1-6; TCRdb names TRBD1, which stays unverified in the absence of DNA. The germline gives CDR1 SEHNR, CDR2 FQNEAQ (reference sequence). The CDR3 runs to 13 residues. CDR3 protein: CALGGQNNSPLHF.

V usage is TRBV28 and J usage is TRBJ2-7; no DNA is available, so the TRBD1 call from TCRdb remains unchecked. This CDR3 has 13 amino acids. Germline V CDR1 and CDR2: MDHEN, SYDVKM. The CDR3 loop is CASSWDSSYEQYF.

The CDR3 sequence is CASSLGTGEIDTQYF. V is TRBV7-9 and J is TRBJ2-3; TCRdb's D call of TRBD1 is untestable without DNA. Germline CDR1 reads SEHNR; CDR2 reads FQNEAQ (reference sequence). This CDR3 contains 15 residues.

The chain recombines TRBV19 with TRBJ2-1; TCRdb names TRBD1, which stays unverified in the absence of DNA. CDR3 length: 14 residues. Germline V gene lookup returns CDR1 LNHDA and CDR2 SQIVND (reference sequence). The CDR3 sequence: CASSTPGGGYEQFF.

The chain employs TRBV11-2 and TRBJ2-1. CDR1 is SGHAT, CDR2 FQNNGV, per germline. CDR3 length: 15 amino acids. CDR3 region: CASSLGRGFYNEQFF.

V and J are TRBV12-5 and TRBJ2-3; TCRdb proposes TRBD1, but this gene call is untestable without DNA. This CDR3 contains 14 residues. CDR1 LGHNT and CDR2 FRNRAP come from the germline V gene. The CDR3 here is CASGPGGGVDTQYF.

J is TRBJ2-1 and V is TRBV27; TCRdb calls TRBD2, which cannot be checked without DNA. Germline V gene lookup returns CDR1 MNHEY and CDR2 SMNVEV (reference sequence). The CDR3 runs to 16 residues. CDR3 sequence reads: CASSLAPRVLGNEQFF.

The chain combines TRBV6-5 with TRBJ1-1. Germline V gene data show CDR1 as MNHEY and CDR2 as SVGAGI. This CDR3 has 14 residues. This chain's CDR3 is CASSRGGLNTEAFF.

V usage is TRBV13 and J usage is TRBJ2-5; the D gene TCRdb calls, TRBD1, cannot be checked with no DNA. Germline CDR1 reads PRHDT; CDR2 reads FYEKMQ (reference sequence). The CDR3 contains 15 residues. CDR3 loop: CASSPRGGNQETQYF.

This chain connects TRBV15 to TRBJ2-5; the TCRdb call, TRBD2, lacks DNA for checking. CDR3 length: 15 residues. Germline V gene sequence: CDR1 LNHNV, CDR2 YYDKDF (reference sequence). CDR3 loop: CATSASGGVQETQYF. Supplemented by reference TRBV15 and TRBJ2-5, the full variable domain reads DAMVIQNPRYQVTQFGKPVTLSCSQTLNHNVMYWYQQKSSQAPKLLFHYYDKDFNNEADTPDNFQSRRPNTSFCFLDIRSPGLGDTAMYLCATSASGGVQETQYFGPGTRLLVL.

The J gene is TRBJ2-3, the V gene TRBV7-2; there is no DNA to check the TCRdb D call of TRBD1. The CDR3 has 14 residues. Germline CDR1 reads SGHTA; CDR2 reads FQGNSA. The CDR3 here is CASVSGGAWDTQYF.

The rearrangement links TRBV2 to TRBJ2-3; TCRdb calls TRBD2, which cannot be checked without DNA. Germline assignment: CDR1 SNHLY and CDR2 FYNNEI. CDR3 length equals 14 residues. CDR3 protein: CASSEGPGLDTQYF.

The genes are TRBV28 and TRBJ2-1; no DNA is available, so the TRBD1 call from TCRdb remains unchecked. Germline assignment: CDR1 MDHEN and CDR2 SYDVKM. The CDR3 consists of 16 residues. This CDR3 reads CASSSPGQSSYNEQFF.

CDR3: CASSVHGQGVNEQFF. The V call is TRBV19, the J call TRBJ2-1; TCRdb gives TRBD1 as the D gene, but with no DNA this cannot be confirmed. This CDR3 spans 15 amino acids. Germline loops: CDR1 LNHDA, CDR2 SQIVND (reference sequence). The complete variable domain, with remaining parts taken from reference TRBV19 and TRBJ2-1, reads DGGITQSPKYLFRKEGQNVTLSCEQNLNHDAMYWYRQDPGQGLRLIYYSQIVNDFQKGDIAEGYSVSREKKESFPLTVTSAQKNPTAFYLCASSVHGQGVNEQFFGPGTRLTVL.

The V gene is TRBV10-3, the J gene TRBJ1-1. Germline CDR1 reads ENHRY; CDR2 reads SYGVKD. The CDR3 is 14 amino acids. The chain's CDR3 is CAISESGPHTEAFF.

The V and J genes are TRBV30 and TRBJ2-3; TCRdb gives TRBD2 as the D gene, but with no DNA this cannot be confirmed. This CDR3 contains 15 residues. Germline V gene lookup returns CDR1 GTSNPN and CDR2 SVGIG (reference sequence). The CDR3 protein is CAWSVRGRGTDTQYF.

The chain joins TRBV6-1 to TRBJ1-5; TCRdb's D call, TRBD1, is unchecked because there is no DNA. This CDR3 has 16 amino acids. Looked up from germline, CDR1 is MNHNS and CDR2 is SASEGT. CDR3 sequence: CASSAVRGLTLQPQHF.

This chain's CDR3 is CASSISGGSYEQYF. The J gene is TRBJ2-7, the V gene TRBV6-1. The germline CDR1 and CDR2 sequences are MNHNS and SASEGT. CDR3 length equals 14 residues.

The chain employs TRBV7-6 and TRBJ2-3; TCRdb reports TRBD2, a call that lacks DNA to check it against. Germline V lookup: CDR1 SGHVS, CDR2 FNYEAQ. The length of the CDR3 is 17 residues. The CDR3 protein is CASSLARSGGPTDTQYF.

This chain joins TRBV21-1 and TRBJ1-2; TCRdb picks TRBD1, but there is no DNA to check that call. TRBV21-1 is noted as a pseudogene. CDR3 size: 14 residues. This CDR3 is CASSKCVGGKGYTF.

V gene TRBV15 combines with J gene TRBJ1-1. In germline, CDR1 is LNHNV, CDR2 YYDKDF (reference sequence). This CDR3 comprises 17 residues. CDR3 protein: CATSRDTNTAVSTEAFF. Using reference TRBV15 and TRBJ1-1 for the parts outside the CDR3, the full variable domain is DAMVIQNPRYQVTQFGKPVTLSCSQTLNHNVMYWYQQKSSQAPKLLFHYYDKDFNNEADTPDNFQSRRPNTSFCFLDIRSPGLGDTAMYLCATSRDTNTAVSTEAFFGQGTRLTVV.

This chain uses TRBV10-1 with TRBJ2-3; checking the TCRdb D call of TRBD2 is not possible without DNA. Germline CDR1 and CDR2: WNHNN and SYGVQD (reference sequence). The CDR3 extends over 16 amino acids. The CDR3 here is CASSEIPSGAAGTQYF.

J is TRBJ1-5 and V is TRBV12-5; TCRdb picks TRBD1, but there is no DNA to check that call. The CDR3 loop spans 12 amino acids. Germline-derived CDR1 and CDR2 are LGHNT and FRNRAP. CDR3 protein: CASGPGTLPQHF.

The rearrangement uses TRBV15 and TRBJ2-5; absent DNA, TCRdb's TRBD2 call cannot be checked. CDR1 LNHNV and CDR2 YYDKDF come from the germline V gene (reference sequence). This CDR3 comprises 17 residues. CDR3 protein: CATSRDLSGGAQETQYF.

This rearrangement joins TRBV12-3 or TRBV12-4 to TRBJ1-5; there is no DNA to check the TCRdb D call of TRBD1. CDR3 length: 16 amino acids. The CDR3 sequence is CASSARDIISNQPQHF.

This sequence joins TRBV7-6 and TRBJ2-2; checking the TCRdb D call of TRBD2 is not possible without DNA. Per germline, CDR1 SGHVS and CDR2 FNYEAQ. This CDR3 has 14 amino acids. CDR3: CASSPSRGTGELFF.

The V call is TRBV6-1, the J call TRBJ1-1; TCRdb's D gene call, TRBD1, goes unchecked for lack of DNA. CDR1 and CDR2 from the germline V gene are MNHNS and SASEGT. This CDR3 is built from 14 residues. CDR3 sequence reads: CASSEGGGLPEAFF.

The chain joins TRBV6-5 to TRBJ2-5; TCRdb calls TRBD2, which cannot be checked without DNA. The CDR3 has 14 residues. Germline V CDR1 and CDR2: MNHEY, SVGAGI. The chain's CDR3 is CASSYSGPQETQYF.